The 24 T cell receptor beta chains below all came from one sample that was sequenced in a study of blood T cells in healthy people across ages. With a J-beta primer mix and a sample-barcoded 5' primer, a second PCR ran roughly 6 to 11 cycles. TCRdb reanalysed the 5' RACE reads using MiXCR and keeps one entry per CDR3 protein. Found here are approximately 730,000 distinct CDR3 sequences, approximately 55% of them singletons; the top ten hold about 38%. What was sequenced was blood. The source is a man aged 80 or over in good health.

This clonotype was counted once. The chain links TRBV5-1 to TRBJ2-2, with D perhaps TRBD2 (7 bases). This CDR3 region has 16 residues. V was shortened by 3 bases and J by 3 bases, with 15 bases between the two germline ends. The germline gives CDR1 SGHRS, CDR2 YFSETQ. CDR3: CASSSSGGVDTGELFF. CDR3 nucleotide sequence: TGCGCCAGCAGCTCGTCGGGGGGCGTGGACACCGGGGAGCTGTTTTTT.

This chain joins TRBV7-8 and TRBJ1-6; TRBD1 aligns across 10 bases. With 1 base clipped from V and 8 bases from J, the junction kept 2 bases outside the gene matches. This CDR3 spans 15 amino acids. Germline CDR1 SGHVS, CDR2 FQNEAQ. CDR3 coding DNA: TGTGCCAGCAGCTTAGGGGACAGGGGTTATTCACCCCTCCACTTT. This translates into CASSLGDRGYSPLHF.

There are many counts of this clonotype. The chain combines TRBV6-5 with TRBJ2-7, with D perhaps matching TRBD1 or TRBD2 (6 bases each). The CDR3 length is 13 residues. Germline V CDR1 and CDR2: MNHEY, SVGAGI. Trimming pared 8 bases from V and 7 bases from J, leaving 18 bases between. CDR3 DNA: TGTGCCAGCTCCGAGGGGGGCCTATGGGAGCAGTACTTC. The encoded protein is CASSEGGLWEQYF.

The genes are TRBV24-1 and TRBJ2-1, with D tentatively TRBD2 (6 bases). CDR1 KGHDR and CDR2 SFDVKD come from the germline V gene. This CDR3 spans 16 amino acids. V was shortened by 5 bases and J by 10 bases, with 23 bases between the two germline ends. This CDR3 is CATSAVGGTASREQFF. The CDR3 nucleotides are TGTGCCACCAGTGCCGTGGGCGGGACCGCATCGCGGGAGCAGTTCTTC.

The V and J genes are TRBV27 and TRBJ1-2; D uncertain. The CDR3 totals 13 residues. V lost 10 bases and J lost 4, with 16 bases in between. Germline CDR1 and CDR2: MNHEY and SMNVEV (reference sequence). The DNA for the CDR3 is TGTGCCACCATGGGAGGTGTTTCCTATGGCTACACCTTC. It specifies CATMGGVSYGYTF.

The chain employs TRBV27 and TRBJ2-4; D remains ambiguous. The tail of the sequence fits TRBJ2-5 better, so the J call may be wrong. This CDR3 spans 16 amino acids. The V gene's germline CDR1 is MNHEY and CDR2 SMNVEV (reference sequence). The CDR3, as DNA: TGTGCCAGCAGTTCCAGAGCAACGGCCGTGATGCGGACCCAGTACTTC. Protein product: CASSSRATAVMRTQYF.

V gene TRBV28 combines with J gene TRBJ2-3; 11 bases line up with TRBD2. The length of the CDR3 is 19 residues. V dropped 2 bases and J dropped 2; count of bases not matched to a gene: 12. Per germline, CDR1 MDHEN and CDR2 SYDVKM. CDR3: CASSLLGASGRPSTDTQYF. In DNA, the CDR3 is TGTGCCAGCAGTTTACTCGGGGCTAGCGGGAGGCCTTCCACAGATACGCAGTATTTT.

This clonotype was counted a few times. V gene TRBV5-1 combines with J gene TRBJ2-2; D is unresolved. The CDR3 totals 13 residues. From germline, CDR1 is SGHRS and CDR2 YFSETQ. V was pared by 5 bases and J by 6 bases, with 11 bases between. The DNA for the CDR3 is TGCGCCAGCAGAAACTGGACCTCCGGGGAGCTGTTTTTT. Translating gives CASRNWTSGELFF. Full variable domain (rest looked up from reference TRBV5-1 and TRBJ2-2): KAGVTQTPRYLIKTRGQQVTLSCSPISGHRSVSWYQQTPGQGLQFLFEYFSETQRNKGNFPGRFSGRQFSNSRSEMNVSTLELGDSALYLCASRNWTSGELFFGEGSRLTVL.

The CDR3 region is CASSKAKTGRQRRNTEAFF. The DNA for the CDR3 is TGTGCCAGCAGCAAAGCTAAGACAGGCCGACAGAGGAGGAACACTGAAGCTTTCTTT. The chain uses TRBV21-1 and TRBJ1-1; TRBD1, the table's D call, lacks a check against the DNA. TRBV21-1 is a pseudogene segment. The CDR3 runs 19 residues.

J is TRBJ2-7 and V is TRBV7-9, with TRBD2 identical over 15 bases. Germline V lookup: CDR1 SEHNR, CDR2 FQNEAQ (reference sequence). V dropped 1 base and J dropped 6; count of bases not matched to a gene: 7. This CDR3 is 17 amino acids long. CDR3 protein: CASSLGGGLAGGSEQYF. CDR3 DNA sequence: TGTGCCAGCAGCTTAGGGGGGGGACTAGCGGGAGGAAGCGAGCAGTACTTC.

This clonotype occurred a few times. The V call is TRBV7-2, the J call TRBJ2-1; 7 bases match TRBD2. Germline values: CDR1 SGHTA, CDR2 FQGNSA. There are 18 residues in the CDR3. The junction had 25 bases not matched to a gene; V was cut back by 5 bases and J by 12 bases. CDR3 amino acids: CASSGPTSQFIFRPGQFF. DNA for the CDR3: TGTGCCAGCAGCGGGCCGACTAGCCAGTTTATATTTCGGCCCGGGCAGTTCTTC.

V gene TRBV12-3 or TRBV12-4 combines with J gene TRBJ2-4; TRBD1 might be the D (6 bases). The DNA end is a closer match to TRBJ2-7, so the J assignment may be wrong. This CDR3 spans 16 amino acids. Here the CDR3 reads CASSPHVGALGDEQYF. DNA for the CDR3: TGTGCCAGCAGTCCCCACGTGGGGGCCCTTGGGGACGAGCAGTACTTC.

This rearrangement joins TRBV18 to TRBJ2-1; 12 bases match TRBD1. The CDR3 spans 16 residues. Germline CDR1 is KGHSH and CDR2 is LQKENI. With 0 bases clipped from V and 12 bases from J, the junction kept 9 bases outside the gene matches. As DNA, the CDR3 is TGTGCCAGCTCACCACCTCCGGGACAGGGGGCGGTGGGGCAGTTCTTC. Its translation is CASSPPPGQGAVGQFF.

This rearrangement joins TRBV4-1 to TRBJ1-1; no clear D gene. CDR3 size: 16 residues. CDR1 is MGHRA and CDR2 is YSYEKL in the germline V gene. Trimming removed 2 bases from V and 2 bases from J, with 15 bases in between. CDR3 protein: CASSQPPHGYNTEAFF. The CDR3 DNA reads TGCGCCAGCAGCCAACCTCCACACGGCTACAACACTGAAGCTTTCTTT.

This clonotype turned up a few times. V gene TRBV4-1 combines with J gene TRBJ2-1, with D tentatively TRBD2 (6 bases). Trimming removed 0 bases from V and 3 bases from J, with 12 bases in between. The CDR3 totals 16 residues. The germline CDR1 and CDR2 sequences are MGHRA and YSYEKL. The CDR3 loop reads CASSQDSVEGYNEQFF. In DNA, the CDR3 is TGCGCCAGCAGCCAAGATTCGGTGGAGGGCTACAATGAGCAGTTCTTC.

J is TRBJ2-5 and V is TRBV5-6; 7 bases map to TRBD1. After removal of 5 bases from V and 2 bases from J, the junction contained 3 bases not matched to a gene. CDR3 length: 13 amino acids. The germline V gene encodes CDR1 SGHDT and CDR2 YYEEEE. CDR3 sequence: CASRPRGQETQYF. For the CDR3, the DNA is TGTGCCAGCAGACCCAGGGGGCAAGAGACCCAGTACTTC.

The rearrangement links TRBV2 to TRBJ2-7; 9 bases line up with TRBD1. This CDR3 has 14 amino acids. The germline gives CDR1 SNHLY, CDR2 FYNNEI. The trim removed 8 bases at V and 2 bases at J, leaving 7 bases unmatched. The CDR3 sequence is CASHQGQGTYEQYF. The CDR3 region has the DNA TGTGCCAGCCATCAGGGACAGGGAACCTACGAGCAGTACTTC.

The chain employs TRBV2 and TRBJ2-5, with D perhaps TRBD2 (6 bases). The CDR3 extends over 14 amino acids. Looked up from germline, CDR1 is SNHLY and CDR2 is FYNNEI. The ends were cut back, 4 bases at V and 9 bases at J, with 18 bases in the middle. The DNA of the CDR3 is TGTGCCAGCAGTGTGGGACTGAATATCGAGGCCCAGTACTTC. Protein sequence: CASSVGLNIEAQYF.

The V gene is TRBV18, the J gene TRBJ2-4; either TRBD1 or TRBD2 may fit D (5 bases each). The V gene lost 6 bases and the J gene lost 0 bases, with 12 bases spanning the gap. Germline V gene data show CDR1 as KGHSH and CDR2 as LQKENI. The CDR3 totals 15 residues. Here the CDR3 DNA reads TGTGCCAGCTCGCTCCGGGACGCAGCCAAAAACATTCAGTACTTC. This gives the protein CASSLRDAAKNIQYF.

The V call is TRBV5-1, the J call TRBJ1-1; TRBD1 matches 7 bases. The CDR3 length is 14 residues. V shed 4 bases and J 3 bases; nucleotides not matched to a gene: 6. In germline, CDR1 is SGHRS, CDR2 YFSETQ. The CDR3 region is CASSPTGVDTEAFF. In DNA, the CDR3 is TGCGCCAGCAGCCCCACAGGGGTGGACACTGAAGCTTTCTTT.

V usage is TRBV2 and J usage is TRBJ2-1; 7 bases line up with TRBD2. The CDR3 is 18 amino acids. Looked up from germline, CDR1 is SNHLY and CDR2 is FYNNEI. The trim removed 11 bases at V and 0 bases at J, leaving 19 bases unmatched. CDR3 protein: CAGEPGLELGSSYNEQFF. CDR3 nucleotides: TGTGCCGGCGAACCCGGACTAGAGCTGGGGAGCTCCTACAATGAGCAGTTCTTC. Full variable domain (missing parts from reference TRBV2 and TRBJ2-1): EPEVTQTPSHQVTQMGQEVILRCVPISNHLYFYWYRQILGQKVEFLVSFYNNEISEKSEIFDDQFSVERPDGSNFTLKIRSTKLEDSAMYFCAGEPGLELGSSYNEQFFGPGTRLTVL.

About this clonotype: Relative to the germline gene, one junction end is altered; a read error may explain this. V and J are TRBV7-2 and TRBJ2-5; D unresolved. The CDR3 runs 11 residues. Germline assignment: CDR1 SGHTA and CDR2 FQGNSA. The CDR3 bases are TGTGCCAGCAGCTTCAGTCCTCAGCAGTGCTTC. Translated, it gives CASSFSPQQCF.

The chain joins TRBV7-9 to TRBJ2-3; 12 bases agree with TRBD2. Trimming removed 5 bases from V and 8 bases from J; junction bases left unmatched: 8. Germline CDR1 and CDR2: SEHNR and FQNEAQ (reference sequence). CDR3 length equals 15 residues. CDR3 loop: CASSLGLAGQGTQYF. CDR3 sequence (DNA): TGTGCCAGCAGCCTCGGACTAGCGGGACAGGGTACGCAGTATTTT.

This rearrangement joins TRBV2 to TRBJ2-5, with a possible D match to TRBD2 (5 bases). The germline gives CDR1 SNHLY, CDR2 FYNNEI. Trimming cost V 3 bases and J 5 bases, with 13 bases left between them. CDR3 length: 14 residues. The chain's CDR3 is CASSDLGSGETQYF. CDR3 in DNA: TGTGCCAGCAGTGACTTGGGTTCGGGGGAGACCCAGTACTTC.